Sequencing of this TCR beta chain was carried out in a study of T cell repertoires in ileal Crohn's disease. This CDR3 has 13 amino acids. Germline V gene data show CDR1 as LNHDA and CDR2 as SQIVND (reference sequence). V was pared by 4 bases and J by 1 base, with 8 bases between. The data were produced by immunoSEQ multiplex PCR, yet TCRdb's version contains in-frame clones alone and is incomplete. This sample yields 2,000 to 2,500 clones, of which nearly 98% are seen a single time; over 1% belongs to the top ten. This chain uses TRBV19 with TRBJ2-7, with D perhaps matching TRBD1 (6 bases). Sequences were obtained from ileal tissue. The origin of this receptor is an adult with Crohn's disease. CDR3: CASSTGQSYEQYF. CDR3 coding DNA: TGTGCCAGTAGTACAGGACAGTCCTACGAGCAGTACTTC.